This is a list of T cell receptor beta chains from one sample in a study of cytomegalovirus exposure and HLA in healthy donors. Generated by immunoSEQ multiplex PCR, the TCRdb table keeps only in-frame clones and is missing some. The table lists about 130,000 clones, 81% of them singletons, with roughly 4% in the top ten. Source material: PBMCs. The receptors derive from a man younger than 35 in good health and CMV-seropositive. CDR3s include the opening cysteine and the closing phenylalanine or tryptophan. The D gene is left open where the match is weak. For some rows the clone size is stated as once, few or many, or as a class when expanded; others skip it.

v_call	j_call	clone_size	d_call	cdr3_aa	cdr3_nt
TRBV7-6	TRBJ2-7	-	TRBD2	CASSLEVQGGSYEQYF	TGTGCCAGCAGCTTAGAGGTCCAGGGAGGGTCCTACGAGCAGTACTTC
TRBV6-5	TRBJ2-1	-	TRBD2	CASSAAAGGGQFF	TGCGCCAGCAGCGCGGCGGCGGGGGGTGGGCAGTTCTTC
TRBV27	TRBJ2-7	few	TRBD1	CASSPGTGPYEQYF	TGTGCCAGCAGTCCCGGGACAGGCCCCTACGAGCAGTACTTC
TRBV11-2	TRBJ2-2	-	TRBD1	CASSPIIGQGGGTGELFF	TGTGCCAGCAGCCCGATAATAGGACAGGGGGGAGGCACCGGGGAGCTGTTTTTT
TRBV10-3	TRBJ2-3	-	TRBD2	CAISESTRLERGETGADTQYF	TGTGCCATCAGTGAGTCGACCCGGTTGGAGCGGGGGGAGACGGGAGCAGATACGCAGTATTTT
TRBV5-1	TRBJ2-5	-	TRBD1	CASSSGQVQETQYF	TGCGCCAGCAGCTCGGGACAGGTACAAGAGACCCAGTACTTC
TRBV6-5	TRBJ1-5	once	TRBD1	CASSSQRDRVHQPQHF	TGTGCCAGCAGTTCCCAGCGGGACAGGGTGCATCAGCCCCAGCATTTT
TRBV18	TRBJ1-1	-	TRBD1	CASSRYGQGGEAFF	TGTGCCAGCTCACGCTACGGACAGGGGGGTGAAGCTTTCTTT
TRBV30	TRBJ2-7	-	TRBD2	CAWSPPGLDTYEQYF	TGTGCCTGGAGCCCCCCCGGACTAGATACCTACGAGCAGTACTTC
TRBV9	TRBJ2-1	-	-	CASSPRRASREQFF	TGTGCCAGCAGCCCCCGGCGGGCGTCCCGGGAGCAGTTCTTC
TRBV10-2	TRBJ1-3	-	-	CASSPGVILSGNTIYF	TGCGCCAGCTCCCCAGGGGTTATTCTCTCTGGAAACACCATATATTTT
TRBV19	TRBJ2-1	-	-	CASSRLGQYYNEQFF	TGTGCCAGTAGTCGCCTCGGACAGTACTACAATGAGCAGTTCTTC
TRBV19	TRBJ1-1	-	TRBD1	CASSKGQGFTEAFF	TGTGCCAGTAGTAAGGGACAGGGCTTCACTGAAGCTTTCTTT
TRBV6-5	TRBJ1-4	once	-	CASSYSGDYEKLFF	TGTGCCAGCAGTTACTCAGGGGATTATGAAAAACTGTTTTTT
TRBV21-1	TRBJ2-6	-	-	CASSKVLRRAGANVLTF	TGTGCCAGCAGCAAAGTTTTAAGGAGGGCTGGGGCCAACGTCCTGACTTTC
TRBV30	TRBJ1-1	-	-	CAWSVWNQGSTEAFF	TGTGCCTGGAGTGTATGGAACCAGGGGAGCACTGAAGCTTTCTTT
TRBV5-1	TRBJ2-2	once	TRBD1	CASSSGQPNTGELFF	TGCGCCAGCAGCTCGGGACAGCCCAACACCGGGGAGCTGTTTTTT
TRBV7-9	TRBJ2-5	-	-	CASSTQEPQETQYF	TGTGCCAGCAGCACACAGGAGCCGCAAGAGACCCAGTACTTC
TRBV5-5	TRBJ2-7	-	-	CASSPIPRSYEQYF	TGTGCCAGCAGCCCGATCCCGAGGAGTTACGAGCAGTACTTC
TRBV30	TRBJ2-7	-	TRBD1	CAWRALGQATYEQYF	TGTGCCTGGAGGGCCTTAGGACAGGCGACTTACGAGCAGTACTTC
TRBV27	TRBJ1-2	-	-	CASSISGLTFTF	TGTGCCAGCAGTATTTCAGGCCTCACGTTCACCTTC
TRBV5-1	TRBJ1-5	-	TRBD1	CASRRGQSTNQPQHF	TGCGCCAGCCGCCGGGGACAGTCAACCAATCAGCCCCAGCATTTT
TRBV5-4	TRBJ1-2	-	TRBD1	CASSYRGVDYGYTF	TGTGCCAGCAGTTACAGGGGTGTCGACTATGGCTACACCTTC
TRBV25-1	TRBJ2-1	once	TRBD2	CASSAFSGRVDEQFF	TGTGCCAGCAGTGCCTTTAGCGGGAGAGTAGATGAGCAGTTCTTC
TRBV14	TRBJ2-3	once	TRBD2	CASSQELLAGGGDTQYF	TGTGCCAGCAGCCAAGAGTTACTAGCGGGAGGAGGAGATACGCAGTATTTT
TRBV11-2	TRBJ1-6	-	-	CASSFGLNNSPLHF	TGTGCCAGCAGCTTTGGACTCAATAATTCACCCCTCCACTTT
TRBV18	TRBJ2-7	-	-	CASSPGPAGTYSYEQYF	TGTGCCAGCTCACCTGGTCCTGCCGGGACTTACTCCTACGAGCAGTACTTC
TRBV27	TRBJ1-2	-	TRBD1	CATYTGVYGYTF	TGTGCCACGTACACAGGGGTTTACGGCTACACCTTC
TRBV4-2	TRBJ2-3	-	-	CASSQSGTDTQYF	TGTGCCAGCAGCCAGTCAGGGACAGATACGCAGTATTTT
TRBV5-4	TRBJ1-1	-	-	CASSLAGQAAFF	TGTGCCAGCAGCTTGGCGGGTCAAGCGGCTTTCTTT
TRBV7-9	TRBJ2-3	-	-	CASSYSSLGSDTQYF	TGTGCCAGCAGTTACTCTAGCCTCGGTTCAGATACGCAGTATTTT
TRBV10-2	TRBJ2-7	-	TRBD1	CASCPPPRGGIYEQYF	TGCGCCAGCTGCCCACCCCCCCGAGGGGGCATCTACGAGCAGTACTTC
TRBV7-9	TRBJ2-1	-	-	CASSLRVYEQFF	TGTGCCAGCAGCTTGCGGGTGTATGAGCAGTTCTTC
TRBV21-1	TRBJ2-5	-	-	CASSLRDRGWQETQYF	TGTGCCAGCAGCCTCCGGGACAGGGGGTGGCAAGAGACCCAGTACTTC
TRBV7-9	TRBJ2-5	-	TRBD2	CASESSGTSETQYF	TGTGCCAGCGAGTCTAGCGGTACGTCGGAGACCCAGTACTTC
TRBV2	TRBJ2-3	-	-	CASSDRQGRTDTQYF	TGTGCCAGCAGTGACAGGCAGGGGAGAACAGATACGCAGTATTTT
TRBV19	TRBJ2-3	-	TRBD2	CASTLAGGTDTQYF	TGTGCCAGTACCTTAGCGGGGGGCACAGATACGCAGTATTTT
TRBV19	TRBJ1-2	-	-	CASRYQSREPYGYTF	TGTGCCAGTAGGTACCAGTCCAGGGAACCATATGGCTACACCTTC
TRBV2	TRBJ2-2	once	TRBD2	CASLREGLSGELFF	TGTGCCAGCCTGCGGGAGGGACTATCCGGGGAGCTGTTTTTT
TRBV19	TRBJ2-1	-	-	CASNSARREQFF	TGTGCCAGCAATTCAGCGAGGAGGGAGCAGTTCTTC
TRBV18	TRBJ2-3	-	-	CASSPGRLQLSTDTQYF	TGTGCCAGCTCACCAGGTCGACTACAACTTAGCACAGATACGCAGTATTTT
TRBV5-8	TRBJ2-7	few	TRBD1	CASSLRDRLSGQYF	TGTGCCAGCAGCTTGCGGGACAGGTTGAGTGGGCAGTACTTC
TRBV18	TRBJ1-1	-	-	CASSSQEGTEAFF	TGTGCCAGCTCATCCCAGGAGGGAACTGAAGCTTTCTTT
TRBV7-7	TRBJ2-5	-	TRBD1	CASGTDGETQYF	TGTGCCAGCGGGACAGATGGAGAGACCCAGTACTTC
TRBV5-1	TRBJ1-1	-	-	CASSLGTTGSTEAFF	TGCGCCAGCAGCTTGGGTACGACAGGCTCTACTGAAGCTTTCTTT
TRBV9	TRBJ2-5	-	-	CASSVELQETQYF	TGTGCCAGCAGCGTAGAATTACAAGAGACCCAGTACTTC
TRBV4-3	TRBJ1-5	-	-	CASSQETGFGQPQHF	TGCGCCAGCAGCCAAGAAACAGGGTTCGGTCAGCCCCAGCATTTT
TRBV10-2	TRBJ2-3	-	TRBD2	CASNGLGTPDTQYF	TGCGCCAGCAATGGACTAGGTACGCCAGATACGCAGTATTTT